This T cell receptor beta chain was sequenced in a study of blood T cell repertoires in COVID-19 (dated by TCRdb to 2020 to 2021). In terms of the full investigation: The collaborator samples originated in the United States, Italy and Spain and spanned the acute and convalescent phases of COVID-19. Deeply sampled blood TCRbeta repertoires from subjects exposed to, actively infected with, or recovered from COVID-19 were included in the dataset. Where available, HLA class I and class II types were taken from metadata supplied by the sample provider and were not determined by assay-based typing. The samples were drawn from two sources: the first 160 participants of the ongoing ImmuneRACE study, and 1,000 to 1,500 subjects contributed by 6 global collaborators. The prospective study material was composed of cDNA or gDNA derived from T cells, B-cell-depleted T cells, or PBMCs. The sample metadata nearly always contained a de-identified subject ID, COVID-19 status, age in years and sex. The repertoires were made available in a free public database intended to serve as a resource for research on the immune response to SARS-CoV-2.

Counted from cysteine to phenylalanine, this CDR3 has 15 amino acids. Only the CDR3 region is kept as DNA, spanning 45 bases read in frame from base 1. The germline V gene encodes CDR1 SGHNT and CDR2 YYREEE (reference sequence). Ends trimmed: V by 4 bases, J by 7 bases; bases unmatched to a gene: 6. Comments on this clone: Its binding antigen is unknown. No much larger clone exists at a distance of one base, and base qualities are not known.

TCRbeta CDR3 regions were amplified from genomic DNA using the immunoSEQ Assay, a bias-controlled multiplex PCR. The paper's data handling went like this. Within the assay, amplification of reference gene primers was used to estimate how many nucleated cells each sample contained. To quantify the absolute abundance of each unique TCRbeta CDR3 rearrangement, sequence reads were collapsed and filtered. For each sample, productive Simpson clonality was calculated by taking the square root of Simpson's diversity index across productive rearrangements. TCRdb stores this immuneACCESS table with in-frame sequences only. Part of the clones is absent; in the studies checked, under half of the shortfall reflects unresolved V genes, and no reason is known for the rest. The D gene and trimming were derived from the DNA, and the V and J assignments and clone size from that table. Across this sample there are 140,000 to 150,000 clones, with 88% seen only once. Roughly 2% of the sample is held by the ten biggest clonotypes.

Collaborating institutions collected whole blood in K2EDTA tubes following their own protocols. For TCRbeta analysis, collaborator samples were shipped as frozen whole blood, as isolated PBMCs, or as DNA extracted from either sample type. Beyond this particular receptor, the publication reports: The quantity of clinical and demographic metadata differed by source and by participant and was supplied without curation.

This chain joins TRBV5-4 to TRBJ2-3; TRBD2 aligns with 13 central bases. The sample consisted of peripheral blood. This receptor was taken from a human donor in a cohort sampled during active COVID-19. The sequenced DNA: TGTGCCAGCAGCGCACTAGCGGGAGGGCCATATACGCAGTATTTT. Translated, it gives CASSALAGGPYTQYF.